These 10 T cell receptor beta chains were all obtained from the same sample, sequenced in a study of spatial heterogeneity in lung cancer. In TCRdb, the 5' RACE reads were re-called with MiXCR into one record per CDR3 protein. The sample consists of about 43,000 distinct CDR3 sequences, around 21% of them appearing once. Noted time point: blood at routine non-recurrence follow-up after resection. Specimen: PBMCs, collected at follow-up. The source of these receptors is a female donor with early-stage non-small cell lung cancer.

The sample holds many counts of this clonotype. V is TRBV19 and J is TRBJ1-5, with D maybe TRBD1 (6 bases). CDR1 LNHDA and CDR2 SQIVND come from the germline V gene (reference sequence). The V and J ends lost 5 bases and 3 bases respectively, with 11 bases between them. The CDR3 extends over 14 amino acids. This chain's CDR3 is CASSVTGFNQPQHF. The CDR3 region has the DNA TGTGCCAGTAGTGTGACAGGCTTCAATCAGCCCCAGCATTTT.

This clonotype has at least ten counts. The chain links TRBV19 to TRBJ2-7; D is unresolved. There are 15 residues in the CDR3. V lost 4 bases to trimming and J lost 2 bases, with 15 bases between them. Germline V gene lookup returns CDR1 LNHDA and CDR2 SQIVND (reference sequence). CDR3 DNA sequence: TGTGCCAGTAGTAGTGTGGGATTACTCCCCTACGAGCAGTACTTC. Residues: CASSSVGLLPYEQYF.

This clonotype appeared many times. This chain joins TRBV10-3 and TRBJ2-3; 7 bases map to TRBD1. Germline trimming cut 7 bases from V and 4 bases from J; bases unmatched to any gene: 11. In germline, CDR1 is ENHRY, CDR2 SYGVKD. The length of the CDR3 is 15 residues. The CDR3 reads CAIKGDRERADTQYF. The DNA of the CDR3 is TGTGCCATCAAAGGAGACAGGGAAAGGGCAGATACGCAGTATTTT.

The J gene is TRBJ2-3, the V gene TRBV20-1; possible D gene TRBD1, 6 bases. CDR1 and CDR2 (germline): DFQATT, SNEGSKA (reference sequence). The CDR3 totals 18 residues. V lost 5 bases and J lost 1, with 25 bases in between. The CDR3 loop is CSAPTGFRDTERTDTQYF. The CDR3 DNA reads as TGCAGTGCTCCTACGGGTTTCCGGGACACCGAGCGCACAGATACGCAGTATTTT.

In this sample, this clonotype turned up many times. The chain links TRBV7-9 to TRBJ2-3; D call uncertain. The CDR3 contains 15 residues. Germline-derived CDR1 and CDR2 are SEHNR and FQNEAQ (reference sequence). V lost 5 bases to trimming and J lost 1 base, with 13 bases between them. This CDR3 reads CASSVGPGGTDTQYF. CDR3 bases: TGTGCCAGCAGCGTAGGGCCTGGGGGCACAGATACGCAGTATTTT.

For this clonotype: One end of the junction is discordant with germline, which a read error may explain. The gene calls are TRBV6-5 and TRBJ1-6; no clear D gene. CDR1 and CDR2 from the germline V gene are MNHEY and SVGAGI. The CDR3 contains 14 residues. The CDR3 loop is CASSYSNQYSPLHF. The CDR3 DNA reads as TGTGCCAGCAGTTACTCGAATCAGTATTCACCCCTCCATTTT.

In its sample, this clonotype was seen many times. The chain couples TRBV6-1 to TRBJ2-3, with 14 bases lining up with TRBD2. CDR1 and CDR2 (germline): MNHNS, SASEGT. CDR3 size: 18 residues. J gave up 3 bases and V 1 base, and 6 bases lay outside the gene matches. The CDR3 reads CASSEGLAGGPRTDTQYF. DNA of the CDR3: TGTGCCAGCAGTGAAGGACTAGCGGGGGGGCCCCGTACAGATACGCAGTATTTT.

The gene calls are TRBV9 and TRBJ2-2, with 7 positions matching TRBD2. Germline CDR1 and CDR2: SGDLS and YYNGEE. The CDR3 is made up of 13 amino acids. V lost 4 bases and J lost 6; bases outside the gene matches: 3. The CDR3 sequence is CASSPSGPGELFF. CDR3 in DNA: TGTGCCAGCAGCCCTAGCGGACCCGGGGAGCTGTTTTTT.

The gene calls are TRBV7-8 and TRBJ2-7; 9 bases are a match to TRBD2. J was trimmed by 1 base and V by 3 bases; bases with no gene match: 10. Germline V gene sequence: CDR1 SGHVS, CDR2 FQNEAQ. This CDR3 contains 17 residues. As DNA, the CDR3 is TGTGCCAGCAGCTTGAAGATCCCAGCGGGAGGTTCCTACGAGCAGTACTTC. As protein: CASSLKIPAGGSYEQYF.

The V gene is TRBV15, the J gene TRBJ1-6, with 11 bases aligning to TRBD1. Germline values: CDR1 LNHNV, CDR2 YYDKDF (reference sequence). The CDR3 covers 15 residues. V lost 0 bases and J lost 11; bases outside the gene matches: 3. CDR3 DNA: TGTGCCACCAGCAGAGAGGACAGGGGGCTAGCACCCCTCCACTTT. Translation gives CATSREDRGLAPLHF.